This entry is about one T cell receptor (beta chain). The CDR3 runs to 14 residues. V was clipped by 4 bases and J by 8 bases; unmatched bases: 8. The germline V gene has CDR1 SGDLS and CDR2 YYNGEE. The entry originates in a study of cytomegalovirus exposure and HLA in healthy donors. The protocol was immunoSEQ multiplex PCR, while the TCRdb copy is restricted to in-frame clones and leaves out a portion. The profile shows roughly 350,000 clones, roughly 88% of them singletons. This clonotype originated in a woman aged 18 to 35 in good health and CMV-seronegative. The material sequenced was PBMCs. The chain recombines TRBV9 with TRBJ2-1; TRBD2 matches at 8 bases. The CDR3 loop is CASSITGTSDEQFF. CDR3 coding DNA: TGTGCCAGCAGCATAACCGGGACTAGTGATGAGCAGTTCTTC.